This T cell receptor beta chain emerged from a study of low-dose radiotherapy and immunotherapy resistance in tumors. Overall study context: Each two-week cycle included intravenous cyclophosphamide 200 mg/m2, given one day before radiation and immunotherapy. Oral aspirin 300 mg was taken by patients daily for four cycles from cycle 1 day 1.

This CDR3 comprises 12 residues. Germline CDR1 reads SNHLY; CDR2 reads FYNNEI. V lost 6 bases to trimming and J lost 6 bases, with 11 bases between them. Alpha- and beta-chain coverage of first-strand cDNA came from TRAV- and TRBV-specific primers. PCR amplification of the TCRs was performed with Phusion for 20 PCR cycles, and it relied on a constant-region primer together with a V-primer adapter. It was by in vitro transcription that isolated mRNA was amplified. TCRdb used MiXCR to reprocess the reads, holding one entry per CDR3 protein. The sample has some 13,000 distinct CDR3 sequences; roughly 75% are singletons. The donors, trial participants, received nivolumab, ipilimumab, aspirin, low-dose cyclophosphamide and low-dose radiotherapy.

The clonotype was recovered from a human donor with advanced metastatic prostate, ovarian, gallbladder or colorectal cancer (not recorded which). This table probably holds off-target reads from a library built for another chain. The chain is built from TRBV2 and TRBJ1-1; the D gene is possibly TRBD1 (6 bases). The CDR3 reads CASRRTVSEAFF. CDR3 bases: TGTGCCAGCAGAAGGACAGTTTCTGAAGCTTTCTTT.